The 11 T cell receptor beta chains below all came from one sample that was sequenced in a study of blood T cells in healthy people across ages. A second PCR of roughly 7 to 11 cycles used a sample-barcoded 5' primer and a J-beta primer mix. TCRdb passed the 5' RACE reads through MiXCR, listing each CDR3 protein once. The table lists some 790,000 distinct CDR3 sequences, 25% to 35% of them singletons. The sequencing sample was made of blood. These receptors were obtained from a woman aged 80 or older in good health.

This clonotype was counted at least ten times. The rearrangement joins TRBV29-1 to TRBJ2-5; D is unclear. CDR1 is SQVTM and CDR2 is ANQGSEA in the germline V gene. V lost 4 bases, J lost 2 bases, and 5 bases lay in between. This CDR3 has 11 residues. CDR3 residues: CSVGSQETQYF. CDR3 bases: TGCAGCGTTGGGAGTCAAGAGACCCAGTACTTC.

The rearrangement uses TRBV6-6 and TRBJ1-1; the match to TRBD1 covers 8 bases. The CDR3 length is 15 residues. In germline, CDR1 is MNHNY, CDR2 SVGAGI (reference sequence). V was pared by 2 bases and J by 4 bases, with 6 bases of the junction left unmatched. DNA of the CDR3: TGTGCCAGCAGTTACCCCGGGACAGGCTCCACTGAAGCTTTCTTT. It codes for CASSYPGTGSTEAFF.

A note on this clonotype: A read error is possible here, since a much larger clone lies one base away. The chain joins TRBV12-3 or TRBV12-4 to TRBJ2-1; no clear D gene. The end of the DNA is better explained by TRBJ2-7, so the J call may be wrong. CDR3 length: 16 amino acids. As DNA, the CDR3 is TGTGCCAGCAGCCTTACCCCAGGTGGTGCCTACAATGAGCAGTACTTC. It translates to CASSLTPGGAYNEQYF.

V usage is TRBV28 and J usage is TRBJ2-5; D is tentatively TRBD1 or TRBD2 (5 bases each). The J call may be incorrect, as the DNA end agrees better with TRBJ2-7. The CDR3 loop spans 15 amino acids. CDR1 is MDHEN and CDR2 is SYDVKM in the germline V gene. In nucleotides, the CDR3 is TGTGCCAGCAGTAGGGGTCCCGGGATTTACAACGAGCAGTACTTC. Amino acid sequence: CASSRGPGIYNEQYF.

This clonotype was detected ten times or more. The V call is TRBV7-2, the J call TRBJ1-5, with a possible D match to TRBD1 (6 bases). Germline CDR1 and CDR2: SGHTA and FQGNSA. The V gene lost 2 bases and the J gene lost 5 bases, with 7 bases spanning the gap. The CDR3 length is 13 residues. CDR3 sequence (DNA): TGTGCCAGCAGCTTACACAGGGATCAGCCCCAGCATTTT. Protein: CASSLHRDQPQHF.

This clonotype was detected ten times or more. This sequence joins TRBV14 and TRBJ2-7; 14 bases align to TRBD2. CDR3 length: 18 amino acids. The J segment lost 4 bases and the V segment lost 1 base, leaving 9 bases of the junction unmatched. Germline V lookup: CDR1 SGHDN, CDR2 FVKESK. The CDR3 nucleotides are TGTGCCAGCAGCCAAGTTGAAGGGGGACTAGCGGGGGCTTACGAGCAGTACTTC. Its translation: CASSQVEGGLAGAYEQYF.

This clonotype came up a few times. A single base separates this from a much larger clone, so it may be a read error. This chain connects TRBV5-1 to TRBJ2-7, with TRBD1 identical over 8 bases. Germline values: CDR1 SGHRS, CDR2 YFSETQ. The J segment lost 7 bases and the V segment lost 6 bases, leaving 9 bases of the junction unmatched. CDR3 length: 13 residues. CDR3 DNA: TGCGCCAGCACACAGGGGGGCTACAATGAGCAGTACTTC. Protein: CASTQGGYNEQYF.

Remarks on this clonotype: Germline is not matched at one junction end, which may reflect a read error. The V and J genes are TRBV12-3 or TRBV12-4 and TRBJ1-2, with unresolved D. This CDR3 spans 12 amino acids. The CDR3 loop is CASSAAGYSYTF. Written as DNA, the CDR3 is TGTGCCAGCAGCGCCGCCGGCTATAGCTACACCTTC.

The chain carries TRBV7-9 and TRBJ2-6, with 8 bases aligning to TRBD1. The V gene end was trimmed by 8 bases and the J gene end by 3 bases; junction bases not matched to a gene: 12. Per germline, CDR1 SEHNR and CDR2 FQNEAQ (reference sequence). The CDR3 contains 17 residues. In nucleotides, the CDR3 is TGTGCCAGCTTCCCCACGCAGGGGGCGGGTGGGGCCAACGTCCTGACTTTC. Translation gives CASFPTQGAGGANVLTF.

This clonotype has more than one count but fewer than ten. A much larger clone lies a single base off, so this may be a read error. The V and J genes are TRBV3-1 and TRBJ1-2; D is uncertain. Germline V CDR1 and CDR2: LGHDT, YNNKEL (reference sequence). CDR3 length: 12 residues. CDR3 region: CARSQARDGYTF. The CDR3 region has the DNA TGTGCCCGCAGCCAAGCACGGGATGGCTACACCTTC. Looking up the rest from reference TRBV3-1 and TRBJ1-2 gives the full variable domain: DTAVSQTPKYLVTQMGNDKSIKCEQNLGHDTMYWYKQDSKKFLKIMFSYNNKELIINETVPNRFSPKSPDKAHLNLHINSLELGDSAVYFCARSQARDGYTFGSGTRLTVV.

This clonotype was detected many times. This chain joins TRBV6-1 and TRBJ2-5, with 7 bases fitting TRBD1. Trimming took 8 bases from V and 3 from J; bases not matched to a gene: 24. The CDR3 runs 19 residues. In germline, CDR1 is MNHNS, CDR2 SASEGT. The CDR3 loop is CASGEWSGFTGTVKETQYF. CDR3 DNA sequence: TGTGCCAGCGGGGAGTGGAGTGGCTTCACCGGGACAGTAAAAGAGACCCAGTACTTC.